In this sample, the clone carrying this T cell receptor (beta chain) turned up a few times. TCRdb re-analysed the PCR reads in MiXCR, keeping a single row per CDR3 protein. This table holds about 640,000 distinct CDR3 sequences, about 20% found once. The data derive from a study of molecular identifiers for immune sequencing clone quantification. The sequence came from a human donor in good health. Some libraries in this study had Jurkat cell RNA spiked in. The specimen sequenced was naive CD8+ T cells from blood, with Jurkat cell RNA spiked in. Subset given: FACS-sorted CD8+CD4-CCR7+CD45RA+ naive T cells.

The CDR3 reads CASSPASGSFTGELFF. DNA for the CDR3: TGTGCCAGCAGTCCGGCTAGCGGGAGTTTCACCGGGGAGCTGTTTTTT. The gene calls are TRBV12-3 or TRBV12-4 and TRBJ2-2; 10 positions match TRBD2. CDR3 size: 16 residues. Trimming at V came to 5 bases and at J to 4 bases, leaving 7 bases not matched to a gene.